These 30 T cell receptor beta chains originate from one sample sequenced in a study of cytomegalovirus exposure and HLA in healthy donors. Use of 60 Vbeta and 13 Jbeta primers characterized the PCR. Assay: immunoSEQ multiplex PCR; the TCRdb copy retains only in-frame clones and omits some. Of fewer than 80,000 clones listed, roughly 77% are singletons. Input material: PBMCs. The receptors shown here come from a woman aged 25 to 39 in good health and CMV-seronegative.

This clone was seen a few times. The junction departs from the called germline gene at one end, perhaps through a read error. Other DNA variants within this sample encode the same CDR3. This chain links TRBV19 with TRBJ1-2; 7 bases map to TRBD1. Germline lookup yields CDR1 LNHDA and CDR2 SQIVND (reference sequence). CDR3 length equals 14 residues. CDR3 protein: CASCIEGAAYGYTF. CDR3 DNA: TGTGCCAGTTGTATAGAGGGGGCGGCATACGGCTACACCTTC.

The sample holds a few counts of this clone. CDR3 DNA sequence: TGTGCCAGTAGTATCCAGACTAGCGGCACCGGGGAGCTGTTTTTT. This gives the protein CASSIQTSGTGELFF. The chain employs TRBV19 and TRBJ2-2; 9 bases map to TRBD2. V was pared by 3 bases and J by 4 bases, with 3 bases of the junction left unmatched. The CDR3 has 15 residues. Germline CDR1 is LNHDA and CDR2 is SQIVND (reference sequence).

The chain uses TRBV27 and TRBJ1-5; 7 nucleotides align to TRBD1. CDR1 is MNHEY, CDR2 SMNVEV, per germline (reference sequence). The CDR3 runs 13 residues. V trimming: 5 bases; J trimming: 4 bases; junction bases outside the gene matches: 2. Here the CDR3 reads CASSVQGNQPQHF. CDR3 bases: TGTGCCAGCAGTGTACAGGGGAATCAGCCCCAGCATTTT.

This chain uses TRBV30 with TRBJ1-4, with 8 positions matching TRBD1. The CDR3 covers 15 residues. Germline values: CDR1 GTSNPN, CDR2 SVGIG (reference sequence). V lost 4 bases and J lost 6; bases outside the gene matches: 10. Here the CDR3 reads CAWNPLAGGDEKLFF. Here the CDR3 DNA reads TGTGCCTGGAACCCCCTGGCAGGGGGCGATGAAAAACTGTTTTTT.

The chain is built from TRBV10-3 and TRBJ2-7; TRBD1 matches 9 bases. This CDR3 has 15 amino acids. Per the germline V gene, CDR1 is ENHRY and CDR2 is SYGVKD. With 4 bases clipped from V and 3 bases from J, the junction kept 7 bases outside the gene matches. CDR3 protein: CAISAVPGQGYEQYF. For the CDR3, the DNA is TGTGCCATCAGTGCGGTCCCGGGACAGGGCTACGAGCAGTACTTC.

The rearrangement joins TRBV27 to TRBJ2-5; 7 nucleotides match TRBD1. J was trimmed by 4 bases and V by 6 bases; bases with no gene match: 8. Germline-derived CDR1 and CDR2 are MNHEY and SMNVEV (reference sequence). CDR3 length: 14 residues. The CDR3 nucleotides are TGTGCCAGCAGCCCCGGAAACAGGGGAGAGACCCAGTACTTC. This sequence encodes CASSPGNRGETQYF.

The rearrangement uses TRBV7-7 and TRBJ2-2, with 12 bases matching TRBD2. Germline-derived CDR1 and CDR2 are SSHAT and FNYEAQ (reference sequence). The J segment lost 2 bases and the V segment lost 5 bases, leaving 3 bases of the junction unmatched. The length of the CDR3 is 16 residues. The CDR3 spells CASSPTSGSNTGELFF. The CDR3 nucleotides read TGTGCCAGCAGCCCGACTAGCGGGAGTAACACCGGGGAGCTGTTTTTT.

The rearrangement joins TRBV29-1 to TRBJ2-1; 9 bases fit TRBD2. The CDR3 sequence is 14 residues long. Germline trimming cut 7 bases from V and 7 bases from J; bases unmatched to any gene: 11. Per the germline V gene, CDR1 is SQVTM and CDR2 is ANQGSEA. CDR3 nucleotide sequence: TGCAGCGGATTAGCGGGAGTTATAATTAATGAGCAGTTCTTC. Protein product: CSGLAGVIINEQFF.

The rearrangement links TRBV27 to TRBJ2-1; possible D gene TRBD1, 5 bases. Germline V gene data show CDR1 as MNHEY and CDR2 as SMNVEV (reference sequence). The CDR3 contains 13 residues. V was cut by 5 bases and J by 8 bases, with 13 bases left in between. CDR3 amino acids: CASSPPRGDEQFF. CDR3 bases: TGTGCCAGCAGTCCACCTAGGGGCGATGAGCAGTTCTTC.

The gene calls are TRBV7-2 and TRBJ2-5; D may be TRBD1 (6 bases). Germline-derived CDR1 and CDR2 are SGHTA and FQGNSA. V shed 1 base and J shed 5 bases, with 14 bases lying between them. CDR3 length: 15 residues. The CDR3 DNA follows: TGTGCCAGCAGCTTAGGGCAGGGGATTGCGGAGACCCAGTACTTC. Protein sequence: CASSLGQGIAETQYF.

V usage is TRBV4-3 and J usage is TRBJ2-3, with 11 bases that match TRBD2. V was clipped by 0 bases and J by 3 bases; unmatched bases: 8. Germline CDR1 is LGHNA and CDR2 is YSLEER. The CDR3 totals 18 residues. The CDR3 nucleotides are TGCGCCAGCAGCCAAGAAGGGACTAGCGGAGAGGGGACAGATACGCAGTATTTT. This translates into CASSQEGTSGEGTDTQYF.

The sample holds a few counts of this clone. The V gene is TRBV7-2, the J gene TRBJ1-4; 8 bases are a match to TRBD1. Trimming took 5 bases from V and 8 from J; bases not matched to a gene: 10. The CDR3 loop spans 15 amino acids. Looked up from germline, CDR1 is SGHTA and CDR2 is FQGNSA. The CDR3 coding sequence is TGTGCCAGCAGCCTAGTTCAGGGGGCGGGCGAAAAACTGTTTTTT. Protein sequence: CASSLVQGAGEKLFF.

The chain links TRBV27 to TRBJ2-7; D might be TRBD1 (6 bases). The CDR3 is 14 residues long. The V gene's germline CDR1 is MNHEY and CDR2 SMNVEV (reference sequence). V lost 5 bases, J lost 3 bases, and 14 bases lay in between. DNA of the CDR3: TGTGCCAGCAGTCCCGACAGGAGACACTACGAGCAGTACTTC. Protein: CASSPDRRHYEQYF.

The chain joins TRBV7-8 to TRBJ1-5; the D gene is possibly TRBD1 (5 bases). The CDR3 runs 13 residues. V lost 3 bases, J lost 5 bases, and 8 bases lay in between. Looked up from germline, CDR1 is SGHVS and CDR2 is FQNEAQ. The CDR3 DNA reads as TGTGCCAGCAGCTTCACGGGGGATCAGCCCCAGCATTTT. Residues: CASSFTGDQPQHF.

The chain couples TRBV28 to TRBJ2-7; D possibly corresponds to TRBD2 (5 bases). The V end lost 4 bases, the J end lost 0 bases, and 13 bases lay between the germline ends. CDR1 and CDR2 (germline): MDHEN, SYDVKM. This CDR3 spans 15 amino acids. CDR3 sequence: CASSSWTGDSYEQYF. CDR3 sequence (DNA): TGTGCCAGCAGTTCCTGGACTGGGGACTCCTACGAGCAGTACTTC.

This chain uses TRBV5-1 with TRBJ2-1; D remains unclear. V gave up 1 base and J gave up 9 bases, with 17 bases separating them. The V gene's germline CDR1 is SGHRS and CDR2 YFSETQ. This CDR3 has 15 amino acids. The CDR3 sequence is CASSLRVAPEGEQFF. Here the CDR3 DNA reads TGCGCCAGCAGCTTGCGGGTAGCTCCGGAAGGTGAGCAGTTCTTC.

This sequence joins TRBV6-1 and TRBJ1-2; weak D call: TRBD1 (5 bases). Deletions cut 2 bases from V and 10 bases from J, with 11 bases between. Per germline, CDR1 MNHNS and CDR2 SASEGT. CDR3 length: 12 amino acids. CDR3 nucleotides: TGTGCCAGCAGTGAACCCAGGGATGACTACACCTTC. Its translation is CASSEPRDDYTF.

This rearrangement joins TRBV5-1 to TRBJ1-1; D ambiguous. Germline CDR1 and CDR2: SGHRS and YFSETQ. Trimming stripped 6 bases from V and 1 base from J, with 10 bases between. The CDR3 extends over 13 amino acids. In DNA, the CDR3 is TGCGCCAGCACCCCCCCGGGGAACACTGAAGCTTTCTTT. Its translation is CASTPPGNTEAFF.

The chain couples TRBV6-1 to TRBJ2-3; a weak D match, TRBD1 (6 bases). The CDR3 is 15 amino acids. The V gene lost 5 bases and the J gene lost 0 bases, with 12 bases spanning the gap. Germline CDR1 reads MNHNS; CDR2 reads SASEGT. The CDR3 is CASSSGASSTDTQYF. The DNA for the CDR3 is TGTGCCAGCAGTTCAGGGGCCTCTAGCACAGATACGCAGTATTTT.

The J gene is TRBJ1-1, the V gene TRBV29-1; 7 bases fit TRBD1. V lost 6 bases and J lost 0; bases outside the gene matches: 10. The CDR3 consists of 15 residues. The germline gives CDR1 SQVTM, CDR2 ANQGSEA. DNA of the CDR3: TGCAGCGTGCTGGCGCAGGGGGGTATGAACACTGAAGCTTTCTTT. Its protein is CSVLAQGGMNTEAFF.

This sequence joins TRBV18 and TRBJ2-1, with 9 bases aligning to TRBD2. The CDR3 contains 16 residues. The germline gives CDR1 KGHSH, CDR2 LQKENI. V was pared by 0 bases and J by 6 bases, with 6 bases of the junction left unmatched. This CDR3 is CASSPPGLAGFNEQFF. The CDR3 DNA is TGTGCCAGCTCACCACCGGGACTAGCAGGTTTCAATGAGCAGTTCTTC.

V and J are TRBV9 and TRBJ2-2; TRBD2 agrees at 9 bases. The CDR3 runs to 18 residues. J was trimmed by 1 base and V by 0 bases; bases with no gene match: 7. Germline-derived CDR1 and CDR2 are SGDLS and YYNGEE. CDR3: CASSVGLAGSENTGELFF. The CDR3 region has the DNA TGTGCCAGCAGCGTAGGGCTAGCGGGGAGTGAGAACACCGGGGAGCTGTTTTTT. The full variable domain, with the rest looked up from reference TRBV9 and TRBJ2-2, is DSGVTQTPKHLITATGQRVTLRCSPRSGDLSVYWYQQSLDQGLQFLIQYYNGEERAKGNILERFSAQQFPDLHSELNLSSLELGDSALYFCASSVGLAGSENTGELFFGEGSRLTVL.

This chain links TRBV2 with TRBJ2-7; 12 bases are a match to TRBD2. V gave up 5 bases and J gave up 6 bases; unmatched junction bases: 8. Germline V CDR1 and CDR2: SNHLY, FYNNEI. This CDR3 comprises 15 residues. The CDR3 coding sequence is TGTGCCAGCAGTCCTAGACTAGCGGGAGATCCCGAGCAGTACGTC. Its protein product is CASSPRLAGDPEQYV.

The V call is TRBV4-3, the J call TRBJ2-1, with 11 bases identical to TRBD2. Losses at the gene ends were 3 bases for V and 4 bases for J; bases not matched to a gene: 2. The germline V gene has CDR1 LGHNA and CDR2 YSLEER. The CDR3 extends over 15 amino acids. CDR3 amino acids: CASSQGLAVYNEQFF. DNA of the CDR3: TGCGCCAGCAGCCAGGGACTAGCGGTATACAATGAGCAGTTCTTC.

The chain uses TRBV6-5 and TRBJ1-5, with a tentative D call TRBD1 (5 bases). Per germline, CDR1 MNHEY and CDR2 SVGAGI. The germline V and J ends were trimmed by 6 bases and 3 bases, with 12 bases remaining between them. CDR3 length: 14 amino acids. CDR3 residues: CASSHDRNNQPQHF. The CDR3 nucleotides are TGTGCCAGCAGCCACGACAGAAACAATCAGCCCCAGCATTTT.

V usage is TRBV6-5 and J usage is TRBJ2-5; tentatively, D is TRBD2 (6 bases). This CDR3 has 14 amino acids. V lost 2 bases, J lost 5 bases, and 12 bases lay in between. CDR1 MNHEY and CDR2 SVGAGI come from the germline V gene. The CDR3 sequence: CASSYPGGGETQYF. The DNA for the CDR3 is TGTGCCAGCAGTTACCCCGGGGGTGGTGAGACCCAGTACTTC.

The rearrangement joins TRBV6-6 to TRBJ2-5, with a possible D match to TRBD2 (6 bases). The CDR3 is 15 residues long. From germline, CDR1 is MNHNY and CDR2 SVGAGI (reference sequence). Deletions cut 2 bases from V and 0 bases from J, with 10 bases between. CDR3 sequence reads: CASSYTTSHQETQYF. The CDR3 DNA reads as TGTGCCAGCAGTTACACTACTAGCCACCAAGAGACCCAGTACTTC.

The chain uses TRBV5-1 and TRBJ2-3, with 7 nucleotides matching TRBD1. This CDR3 is built from 15 residues. The ends lost 6 bases at V and 0 bases at J; junction bases unmatched: 7. Germline CDR1 SGHRS, CDR2 YFSETQ. DNA of the CDR3: TGCGCCAGCAACCAAAGGGGGCCTAGCACAGATACGCAGTATTTT. Its protein is CASNQRGPSTDTQYF.

The rearrangement links TRBV29-1 to TRBJ1-1; 7 positions match TRBD1. The CDR3 is 16 residues long. V was pared by 0 bases and J by 1 base, with 8 bases of the junction left unmatched. Germline CDR1 is SQVTM and CDR2 is ANQGSEA. CDR3 nucleotides: TGCAGCGTTGAAGACCGACAGGGTCCAGCGAACACTGAAGCTTTCTTT. Protein: CSVEDRQGPANTEAFF.

The gene calls are TRBV5-5 and TRBJ2-3, with D possibly being TRBD2 (5 bases). The V gene lost 4 bases and the J gene lost 3 bases, with 18 bases spanning the gap. The CDR3 is 16 residues long. Germline V lookup: CDR1 SGHKS, CDR2 YYEKEE (reference sequence). The CDR3 is CASSLITERTTDTQYF. CDR3 nucleotides: TGTGCCAGCAGCCTCATTACGGAGCGGACTACAGATACGCAGTATTTT.